The 24 T cell receptor beta chains below all came from one sample that was sequenced in a study of identical twins. Each CDR3 protein is one row after TCRdb ran MiXCR on the 5' RACE reads. The sample yields about 570,000 distinct CDR3 sequences, around 9.6% seen once. This same sample was also taken into another study, of yellow fever vaccine responses in identical twins.

What was sequenced was PBMCs. The origin of the receptors is a woman under 30 in good health.

In its sample, this clonotype was seen a few times. This chain uses TRBV24-1 with TRBJ2-3; D is ambiguous. The V gene's germline CDR1 is KGHDR and CDR2 SFDVKD. V was cut by 1 base and J by 0 bases, with 10 bases left in between. The CDR3 is 16 residues long. This CDR3 is CATSDFLSRSTDTQYF. The CDR3 DNA follows: TGTGCCACCAGTGATTTCCTTTCCCGCAGCACAGATACGCAGTATTTT.

CDR3 sequence reads: CASSRMDPRTLSGANVLTF. Written as DNA, the CDR3 is TGTGCCAGCAGCCGGATGGACCCTAGAACTCTCTCTGGGGCCAACGTCCTGACTTTC. This chain connects TRBV3-1 to TRBJ2-6; no firm D call. Germline values: CDR1 LGHDT, CDR2 YNNKEL (reference sequence). This CDR3 contains 19 residues. V was shortened by 4 bases and J by 0 bases, with 19 bases between the two germline ends.

This rearrangement joins TRBV28 to TRBJ1-2, with 8 bases fitting TRBD1. Germline CDR1 and CDR2: MDHEN and SYDVKM. This CDR3 spans 16 amino acids. The J segment lost 8 bases and the V segment lost 4 bases, leaving 15 bases of the junction unmatched. The CDR3 sequence is CASSSWTGPFLGGYTF. CDR3 coding DNA: TGTGCCAGCAGTTCCTGGACAGGGCCCTTTTTGGGGGGCTACACCTTC.

This clonotype was picked up many times. The V call is TRBV11-2, the J call TRBJ2-7; TRBD2 matches at 10 bases. Germline trimming cut 5 bases from V and 2 bases from J; bases unmatched to any gene: 6. Germline values: CDR1 SGHAT, CDR2 FQNNGV. The length of the CDR3 is 15 residues. In DNA, the CDR3 is TGTGCCAGCAGCCCTAGGACTAGCGGACCCTACGAGCAGTACTTC. Residues: CASSPRTSGPYEQYF.

This clonotype was recorded at least ten times. This chain links TRBV4-2 with TRBJ2-7; TRBD1 is a possible D gene (6 bases). In germline, CDR1 is LGHNA, CDR2 YNFKEQ. The CDR3 is made up of 15 amino acids. V lost 0 bases, J lost 7 bases, and 16 bases lay in between. The CDR3 loop reads CASSQERGSALEQYF. CDR3 sequence (DNA): TGTGCCAGCAGCCAAGAAAGGGGGTCGGCCCTGGAGCAGTACTTC.

This clonotype was detected only a few times. The chain links TRBV7-2 to TRBJ2-3; 8 bases are shared with TRBD2. CDR1 is SGHTA, CDR2 FQGNSA, per germline. The CDR3 runs 16 residues. J was trimmed by 2 bases and V by 3 bases; bases with no gene match: 7. DNA of the CDR3: TGTGCCAGCAGCTTTCAGGGTAGCGGGATCACAGATACGCAGTATTTT. This sequence encodes CASSFQGSGITDTQYF.

This clonotype was seen ten or more times. CDR3 DNA: TGTGCCAGCAGTGTCCGGGACAGGGGAGCCTACGAGCAGTACTTC. Amino acid sequence: CASSVRDRGAYEQYF. The rearrangement links TRBV6-1 to TRBJ2-7; 10 bases agree with TRBD1. The CDR3 has 15 amino acids. V shed 4 bases, J shed 2 bases, and the junction held 5 bases outside the gene matches. Germline V lookup: CDR1 MNHNS, CDR2 SASEGT.

This clonotype was counted only a few times. The chain carries TRBV6-5 and TRBJ2-3, with a tentative D call TRBD2 (6 bases). The V end was cut by 4 bases, the J end by 2 bases, with 16 bases between. Germline CDR1 is MNHEY and CDR2 is SVGAGI. This CDR3 has 16 amino acids. The chain's CDR3 is CASSWGPGLNTDTQYF. CDR3 sequence (DNA): TGTGCCAGCAGTTGGGGACCGGGACTCAACACAGATACGCAGTATTTT.

Many counts were recorded for this clonotype. The V call is TRBV7-9, the J call TRBJ1-1; 8 bases are a match to TRBD1. The germline V gene encodes CDR1 SEHNR and CDR2 FQNEAQ (reference sequence). J gave up 3 bases and V 5 bases, and 11 bases lay outside the gene matches. The CDR3 is 16 amino acids. This CDR3 is CASSPDRGLAYTEAFF. The CDR3 coding sequence is TGTGCCAGCAGCCCAGACAGGGGCTTAGCGTACACTGAAGCTTTCTTT.

V gene TRBV9 combines with J gene TRBJ2-7; no clear D. The CDR3 runs 14 residues. Per the germline V gene, CDR1 is SGDLS and CDR2 is YYNGEE. Trimming took off 0 bases at V and 0 bases at J, with 7 bases between the two ends. The CDR3 region is CASSVGGFSYEQYF. DNA for the CDR3: TGTGCCAGCAGCGTAGGGGGTTTCTCCTACGAGCAGTACTTC.

This clonotype was counted ten times or more. The chain has TRBV28 and TRBJ2-1; 10 nucleotides align to TRBD2. Trimming at V came to 6 bases and at J to 6 bases, leaving 8 bases not matched to a gene. Germline lookup yields CDR1 MDHEN and CDR2 SYDVKM. The length of the CDR3 is 15 residues. The CDR3 DNA is TGTGCCAGCAGAACCGGGACTAGCGTTCTCAATGAGCAGTTCTTC. It is translated as CASRTGTSVLNEQFF.

V and J are TRBV13 and TRBJ2-7; maybe TRBD1 (6 bases). The germline gives CDR1 PRHDT, CDR2 FYEKMQ (reference sequence). Between the trimmed V and J ends, which lost 5 bases and 0 bases, there was a span of 20 bases. The CDR3 consists of 17 residues. In DNA, the CDR3 is TGTGCCAGCAGCATTCTGGACAGAAGGGTAAACTCCTACGAGCAGTACTTC. This sequence encodes CASSILDRRVNSYEQYF.

J is TRBJ2-7 and V is TRBV9; D ambiguous. V lost 0 bases and J lost 1, with 8 bases in between. Germline CDR1 is SGDLS and CDR2 is YYNGEE. CDR3 size: 14 residues. The CDR3: CASSVAASSYEQYF. CDR3 in DNA: TGTGCCAGCAGCGTAGCGGCCAGTTCCTACGAGCAGTACTTC.

In its sample, this clonotype was seen many times. V is TRBV6-1 and J is TRBJ1-1; the D gene is possibly TRBD1 (5 bases). The CDR3 runs to 16 residues. From germline, CDR1 is MNHNS and CDR2 SASEGT. Trimming took off 6 bases at V and 5 bases at J, with 22 bases between the two ends. CDR3 in DNA: TGTGCCAGCAGCCGTAACACAGGACTGGGGGGGACTGAAGCTTTCTTT. Its protein is CASSRNTGLGGTEAFF.

This clonotype turned up a few times. The V gene is TRBV9, the J gene TRBJ2-4; possible D gene TRBD1, 6 bases. With 0 bases removed from V and 8 bases from J, the gap between germline ends came to 18 bases. CDR1 SGDLS and CDR2 YYNGEE come from the germline V gene. The CDR3 is made up of 16 amino acids. CDR3 amino acids: CASSVAPGHGQDIQYF. The CDR3 DNA is TGTGCCAGCAGCGTAGCACCGGGACATGGACAAGACATTCAGTACTTC.

This clonotype was seen a few times. V gene TRBV20-1 combines with J gene TRBJ2-1, with 10 bases that match TRBD1. V lost 0 bases, J lost 4 bases, and 0 bases stayed unmatched. Germline CDR1 is DFQATT and CDR2 is SNEGSKA (reference sequence). The CDR3 runs to 14 residues. CDR3 sequence: CSAREGQGYNEQFF. The CDR3, as DNA: TGCAGTGCTAGAGAGGGACAGGGGTACAATGAGCAGTTCTTC.

This clonotype was found many times. The rearrangement joins TRBV4-1 to TRBJ2-6; no definite D call. V lost 0 bases and J lost 0, with 6 bases in between. This CDR3 comprises 16 residues. Germline lookup yields CDR1 MGHRA and CDR2 YSYEKL. The CDR3 loop reads CASSQDIGSGANVLTF. The DNA for the CDR3 is TGCGCCAGCAGCCAAGATATCGGCTCTGGGGCCAACGTCCTGACTTTC.

This clonotype was counted a few times. The rearrangement uses TRBV5-1 and TRBJ2-3; TRBD2 aligns across 15 bases. V lost 3 bases and J lost 0; bases outside the gene matches: 8. Germline assignment: CDR1 SGHRS and CDR2 YFSETQ. This CDR3 region has 19 residues. The CDR3 DNA follows: TGCGCCAGCAGCTCGGGACTAGCGGGGGGCCTGTCCAGCACAGATACGCAGTATTTT. Its protein is CASSSGLAGGLSSTDTQYF.

The chain carries TRBV20-1 and TRBJ2-1, with 7 positions matching TRBD2. The CDR3 runs to 15 residues. The germline V gene has CDR1 DFQATT and CDR2 SNEGSKA (reference sequence). DNA for the CDR3: TGCAGCTCGAGTGGAGGTGCGGGAGTGAGCAATGAGCAGTTCTTC. Its protein product is CSSSGGAGVSNEQFF.

A few counts support this clonotype. The V call is TRBV7-2, the J call TRBJ2-3; TRBD2 agrees at 9 bases. The CDR3 runs to 16 residues. J lost 2 bases, V lost 7 bases, and 10 bases had no gene match. Germline V gene lookup returns CDR1 SGHTA and CDR2 FQGNSA. The CDR3: CASTRSSGGSTDTQYF. The CDR3 nucleotides read TGTGCCAGCACCCGGAGTAGCGGGGGTTCCACAGATACGCAGTATTTT.

The V and J genes are TRBV28 and TRBJ2-1, with TRBD2 identical over 11 bases. Per germline, CDR1 MDHEN and CDR2 SYDVKM. V lost 4 bases to trimming and J lost 15 bases; unmatched junction nucleotides: 2. The CDR3 has 11 amino acids. The CDR3 DNA follows: TGTGCCAGCAGTTGGACTAGCGGGTTGTTCTTC. This translates into CASSWTSGLFF.

This clonotype was seen only a few times. The chain joins TRBV28 to TRBJ2-2; 9 nucleotides line up with TRBD2. V shed 1 base and J 4 bases; nucleotides not matched to a gene: 13. The CDR3 extends over 19 amino acids. Germline assignment: CDR1 MDHEN and CDR2 SYDVKM. CDR3 loop: CASSLYLPAGGPGTGELFF. DNA for the CDR3: TGTGCCAGCAGTTTATATCTACCGGCGGGAGGGCCGGGCACCGGGGAGCTGTTTTTT.

This clonotype was counted between two and nine times. The chain combines TRBV7-2 with TRBJ2-7; no firm D call. V was clipped by 1 base and J by 3 bases, with 10 bases between them. CDR1 and CDR2 from the germline V gene are SGHTA and FQGNSA. The CDR3 extends over 14 amino acids. CDR3 nucleotides: TGTGCCAGCAGCTTAGGACCAGCCGTCTACGAGCAGTACTTC. Translation: CASSLGPAVYEQYF.

CDR3 sequence (DNA): TGTGCCAGCACCCCTGGGGTTGAGCAGTACTTC. As protein: CASTPGVEQYF. V is TRBV6-6 and J is TRBJ2-7; no clear D gene. Trimming left V 7 bases short and J 7 bases short, with 11 bases between. The CDR3 is 11 amino acids. Germline CDR1 MNHNY, CDR2 SVGAGI (reference sequence).